Sequencing of this T cell receptor (beta chain) was carried out in a study of blood T cell repertoires in COVID-19. Across the study: Collection of acute and convalescent COVID-19 samples took place in the United States, Italy and Spain. PBMCs, B-cell-depleted T cells, or T cells were the source of the cDNA or gDNA that made up the material.

In the study's own analysis: By means of reference gene primer amplification, nucleated cell counts were estimated. Clones were read by immunoSEQ multiplex PCR, and TCRdb kept only the in-frame ones, dropping some. The DNA was the basis for D and trimming; V, J and clone size are from that table. The profile covers 250,000 to 300,000 clones, with 88% appearing a single time and about 10% taken by the ten largest. With V trimmed by 3 bases and J by 6 bases, 2 bases remained unmatched. This CDR3 has 13 amino acids. The V gene's germline CDR1 is MNHEY and CDR2 SMNVEV (reference sequence). Enrolled during active infection, Seattle patients were then followed longitudinally.

Sequencing used peripheral blood. The TCR comes from a woman under 40 with COVID-19, enrolled during active disease. The rearrangement uses TRBV27 and TRBJ1-5, with 7 bases matching TRBD1. CDR3 amino acids: CASSFRGAQPQHF. CDR3 in DNA: TGTGCCAGCAGTTTCAGGGGGGCTCAGCCCCAGCATTTT.